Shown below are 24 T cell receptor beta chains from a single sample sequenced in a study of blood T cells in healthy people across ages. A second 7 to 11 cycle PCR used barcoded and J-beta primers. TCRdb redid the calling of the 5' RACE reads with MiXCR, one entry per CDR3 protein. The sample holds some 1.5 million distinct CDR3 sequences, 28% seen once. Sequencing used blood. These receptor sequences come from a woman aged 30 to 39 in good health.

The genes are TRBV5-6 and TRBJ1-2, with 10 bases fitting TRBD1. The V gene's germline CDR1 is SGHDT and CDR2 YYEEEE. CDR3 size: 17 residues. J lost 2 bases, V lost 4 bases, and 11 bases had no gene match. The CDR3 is CASSEPGQGPQNYGYTF. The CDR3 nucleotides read TGTGCCAGCAGCGAGCCGGGACAGGGGCCGCAGAACTATGGCTACACCTTC.

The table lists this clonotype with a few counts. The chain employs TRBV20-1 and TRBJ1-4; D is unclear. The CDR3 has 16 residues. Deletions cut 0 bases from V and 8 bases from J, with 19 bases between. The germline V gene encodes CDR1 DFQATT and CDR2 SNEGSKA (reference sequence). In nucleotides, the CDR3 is TGCAGTGCTAGAGATGGGTCGGCCGCCAGGAAGGAAAAACTGTTTTTT. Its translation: CSARDGSAARKEKLFF.

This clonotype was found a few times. CDR3 residues: CAISDSRGRYGYTF. Written as DNA, the CDR3 is TGTGCCATCAGTGATAGTAGGGGGAGGTATGGCTACACCTTC. The V gene is TRBV10-3, the J gene TRBJ1-2, with D perhaps TRBD1 (6 bases). CDR3 length: 14 residues. Germline V gene sequence: CDR1 ENHRY, CDR2 SYGVKD. V lost 3 bases and J lost 5, with 13 bases in between.

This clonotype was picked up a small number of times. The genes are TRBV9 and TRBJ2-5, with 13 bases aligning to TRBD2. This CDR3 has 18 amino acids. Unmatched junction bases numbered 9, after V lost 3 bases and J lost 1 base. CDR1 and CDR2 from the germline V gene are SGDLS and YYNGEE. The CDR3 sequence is CASSGGTSGAYSQETQYF. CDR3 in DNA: TGTGCCAGCAGCGGAGGGACTAGCGGGGCCTACTCCCAAGAGACCCAGTACTTC.

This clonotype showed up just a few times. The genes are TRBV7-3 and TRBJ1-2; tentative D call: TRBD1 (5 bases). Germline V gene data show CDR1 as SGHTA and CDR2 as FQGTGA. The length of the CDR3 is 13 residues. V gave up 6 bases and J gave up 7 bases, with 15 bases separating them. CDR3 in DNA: TGTGCCAGCAGTATCCCCGGGACGGGTGGCTACACCTTC. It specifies CASSIPGTGGYTF.

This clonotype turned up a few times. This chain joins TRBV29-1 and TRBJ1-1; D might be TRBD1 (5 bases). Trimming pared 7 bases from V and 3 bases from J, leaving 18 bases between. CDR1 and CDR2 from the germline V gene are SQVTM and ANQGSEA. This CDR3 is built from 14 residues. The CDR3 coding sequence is TGCAGCGCCCCGCTGGGCGCGGGGGACACTGAAGCTTTCTTT. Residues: CSAPLGAGDTEAFF. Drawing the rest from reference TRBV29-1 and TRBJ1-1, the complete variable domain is SAVISQKPSRDICQRGTSLTIQCQVDSQVTMMFWYRQQPGQSLTLIATANQGSEATYESGFVIDKFPISRPNLTFSTLTVSNMSPEDSSIYLCSAPLGAGDTEAFFGQGTRLTVV.

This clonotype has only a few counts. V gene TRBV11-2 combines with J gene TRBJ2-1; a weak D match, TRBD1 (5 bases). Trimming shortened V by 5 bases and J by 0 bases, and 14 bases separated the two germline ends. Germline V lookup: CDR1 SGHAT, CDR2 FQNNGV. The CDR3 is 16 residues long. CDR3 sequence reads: CASSAWGPSSYNEQFF. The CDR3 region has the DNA TGTGCCAGCAGCGCCTGGGGCCCCAGCTCCTACAATGAGCAGTTCTTC.

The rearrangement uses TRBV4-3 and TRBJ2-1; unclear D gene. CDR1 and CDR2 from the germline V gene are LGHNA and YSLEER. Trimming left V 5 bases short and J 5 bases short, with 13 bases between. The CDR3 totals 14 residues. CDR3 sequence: CASSFGSINNEQFF. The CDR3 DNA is TGCGCCAGCAGCTTTGGGTCCATCAACAATGAGCAGTTCTTC.

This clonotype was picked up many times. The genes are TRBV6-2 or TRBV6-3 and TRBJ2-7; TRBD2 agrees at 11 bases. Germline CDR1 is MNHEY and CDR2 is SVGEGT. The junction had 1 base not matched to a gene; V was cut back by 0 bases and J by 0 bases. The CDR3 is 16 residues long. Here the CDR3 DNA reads TGTGCCAGCAGTTACTCGACTAGCGGGGACTCCTACGAGCAGTACTTC. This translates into CASSYSTSGDSYEQYF.

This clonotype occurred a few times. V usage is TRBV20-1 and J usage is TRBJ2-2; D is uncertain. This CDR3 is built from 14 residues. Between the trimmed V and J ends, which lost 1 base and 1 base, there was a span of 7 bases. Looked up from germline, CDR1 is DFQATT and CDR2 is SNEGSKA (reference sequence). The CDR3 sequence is CSARGPMNTGELFF. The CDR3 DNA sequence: TGCAGTGCTAGAGGGCCTATGAACACCGGGGAGCTGTTTTTT.

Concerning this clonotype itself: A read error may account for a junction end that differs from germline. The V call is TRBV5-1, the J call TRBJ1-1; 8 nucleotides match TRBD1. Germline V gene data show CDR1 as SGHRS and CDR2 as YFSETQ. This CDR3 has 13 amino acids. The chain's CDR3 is CASSQGADTEACF. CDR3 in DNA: TGCGCCAGCAGCCAGGGGGCGGACACTGAAGCTTGCTTT. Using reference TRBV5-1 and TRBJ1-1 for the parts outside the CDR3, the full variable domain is KAGVTQTPRYLIKTRGQQVTLSCSPISGHRSVSWYQQTPGQGLQFLFEYFSETQRNKGNFPGRFSGRQFSNSRSEMNVSTLELGDSALYLCASSQGADTEACFGQGTRLTVV.

The CDR3 is CAISPTEGQTYGYTF. CDR3 coding DNA: TGTGCCATCAGTCCAACAGAAGGACAGACCTATGGCTACACCTTC. The V call is TRBV10-3, the J call TRBJ1-2; perhaps TRBD1 as D (6 bases). The CDR3 loop spans 15 amino acids. The V and J ends lost 5 bases and 4 bases respectively, with 17 bases between them. The V gene's germline CDR1 is ENHRY and CDR2 SYGVKD.

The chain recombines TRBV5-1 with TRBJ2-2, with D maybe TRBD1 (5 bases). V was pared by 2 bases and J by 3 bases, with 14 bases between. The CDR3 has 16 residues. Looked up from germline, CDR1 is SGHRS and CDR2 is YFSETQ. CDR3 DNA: TGCGCCAGCAGCTTTTCAATGCAGGGTTACACCGGGGAGCTGTTTTTT. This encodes CASSFSMQGYTGELFF. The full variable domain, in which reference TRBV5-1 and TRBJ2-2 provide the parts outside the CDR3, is KAGVTQTPRYLIKTRGQQVTLSCSPISGHRSVSWYQQTPGQGLQFLFEYFSETQRNKGNFPGRFSGRQFSNSRSEMNVSTLELGDSALYLCASSFSMQGYTGELFFGEGSRLTVL.

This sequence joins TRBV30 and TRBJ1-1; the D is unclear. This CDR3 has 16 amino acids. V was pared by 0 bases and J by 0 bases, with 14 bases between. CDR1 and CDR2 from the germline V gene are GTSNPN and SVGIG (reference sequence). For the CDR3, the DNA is TGTGCCTGGAGTGTACGACCGCGCGCTTTGAACACTGAAGCTTTCTTT. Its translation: CAWSVRPRALNTEAFF.

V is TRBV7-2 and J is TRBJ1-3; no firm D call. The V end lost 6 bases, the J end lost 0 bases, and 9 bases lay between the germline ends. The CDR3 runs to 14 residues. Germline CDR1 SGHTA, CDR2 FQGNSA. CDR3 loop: CASSISSSGNTIYF. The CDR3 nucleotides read TGTGCCAGCAGTATTTCGAGCTCTGGAAACACCATATATTTT.

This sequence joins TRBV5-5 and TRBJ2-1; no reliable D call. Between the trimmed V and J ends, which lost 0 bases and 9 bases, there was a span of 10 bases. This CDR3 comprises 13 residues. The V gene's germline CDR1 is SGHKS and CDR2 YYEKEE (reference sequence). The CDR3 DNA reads TGTGCCAGCAGCTTGGCCCCCCTGAGTGAGCAGTTCTTC. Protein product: CASSLAPLSEQFF.

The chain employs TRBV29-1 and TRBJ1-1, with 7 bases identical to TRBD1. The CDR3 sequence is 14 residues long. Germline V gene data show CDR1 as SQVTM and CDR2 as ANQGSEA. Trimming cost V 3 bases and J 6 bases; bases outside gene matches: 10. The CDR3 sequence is CSVEWDSSEAEAFF. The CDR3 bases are TGCAGCGTTGAGTGGGACAGCTCGGAGGCTGAAGCTTTCTTT.

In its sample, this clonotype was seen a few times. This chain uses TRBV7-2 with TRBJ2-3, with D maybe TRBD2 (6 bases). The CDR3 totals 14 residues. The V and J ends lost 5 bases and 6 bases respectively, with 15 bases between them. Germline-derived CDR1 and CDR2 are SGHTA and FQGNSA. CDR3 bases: TGTGCCAGCAGCACCCGACTAGTCGCGGATACGCAGTATTTT. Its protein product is CASSTRLVADTQYF.

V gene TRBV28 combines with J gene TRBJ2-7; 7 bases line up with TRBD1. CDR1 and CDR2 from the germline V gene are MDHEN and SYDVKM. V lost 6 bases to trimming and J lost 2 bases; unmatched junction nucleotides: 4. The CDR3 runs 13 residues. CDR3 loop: CASRSQGTYEQYF. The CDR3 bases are TGTGCCAGCAGATCACAGGGGACCTACGAGCAGTACTTC.

As DNA, the CDR3 is TGTGCCAGCAGTTACTTGCAGGCAGCTGGGGCCAACGTCCTGACTTTC. This sequence encodes CASSYLQAAGANVLTF. The V gene is TRBV6-2 or TRBV6-3, the J gene TRBJ2-6; no firm D call. The CDR3 is 16 amino acids. Trimming stripped 1 base from V and 2 bases from J, with 9 bases between. Germline CDR1 is MNHEY and CDR2 is SVGEGT.

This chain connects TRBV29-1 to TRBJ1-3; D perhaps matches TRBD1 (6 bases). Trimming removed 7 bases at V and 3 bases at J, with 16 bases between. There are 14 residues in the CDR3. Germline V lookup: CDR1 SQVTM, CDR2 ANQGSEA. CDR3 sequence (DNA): TGCAGCGCCGGGGGCGGCAGGGTTGGAAACACCATATATTTT. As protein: CSAGGGRVGNTIYF.

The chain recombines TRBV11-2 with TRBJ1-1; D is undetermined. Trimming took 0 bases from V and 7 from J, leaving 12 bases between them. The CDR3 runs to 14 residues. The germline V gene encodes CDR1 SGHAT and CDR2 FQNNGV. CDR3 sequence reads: CASSLDIGLSEAFF. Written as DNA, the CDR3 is TGTGCCAGCAGCTTAGATATCGGGTTAAGTGAAGCTTTCTTT.

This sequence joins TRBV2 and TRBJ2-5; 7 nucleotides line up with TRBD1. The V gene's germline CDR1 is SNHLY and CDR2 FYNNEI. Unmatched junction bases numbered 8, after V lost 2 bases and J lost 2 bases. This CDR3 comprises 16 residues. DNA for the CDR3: TGTGCCAGCAGTGAAAGGATCCGGGACAGTCAAGAGACCCAGTACTTC. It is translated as CASSERIRDSQETQYF.

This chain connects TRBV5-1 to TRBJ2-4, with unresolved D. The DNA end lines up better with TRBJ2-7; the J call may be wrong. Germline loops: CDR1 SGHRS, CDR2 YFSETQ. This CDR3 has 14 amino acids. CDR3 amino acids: CASSISTGFYEQYF. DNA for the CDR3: TGCGCCAGCAGCATTTCGACCGGATTCTACGAGCAGTACTTC.